Shown below are 5 T cell receptor beta chains from a single sample sequenced in a study of blood T cells in healthy people across ages. Alongside a J-beta primer mix, a sample-barcoded 5' primer served in a second PCR lasting roughly 6 to 11 cycles. MiXCR, applied by TCRdb to the 5' RACE reads, yields one record per CDR3 protein. The data hold approximately 900,000 distinct CDR3 sequences, with almost 30% observed a single time. This sample was shared with a second study, whose subject was T cells of mothers and their children.

The sample was blood. The receptor source for this set is a woman aged 40-49 years in good health.

This clonotype showed up many times. The genes are TRBV11-2 and TRBJ1-1; a possible D gene is TRBD1 (5 bases). V gave up 1 base and J gave up 4 bases, with 10 bases separating them. The CDR3 spans 14 residues. Germline V lookup: CDR1 SGHAT, CDR2 FQNNGV. CDR3 nucleotides: TGTGCCAGCAGCTTAGCAGGGTTCGGCACTGAAGCTTTCTTT. Amino acid sequence: CASSLAGFGTEAFF.

V and J are TRBV2 and TRBJ2-7, with a weak D call TRBD1 (6 bases). CDR3 length: 14 residues. V dropped 8 bases and J dropped 1 base, with 15 bases sitting between them. The germline gives CDR1 SNHLY, CDR2 FYNNEI. Here the CDR3 DNA reads TGTGCCAGCCGAGGACAGTTGATTTCCTACGAGCAGTACTTC. Its translation: CASRGQLISYEQYF. Full variable domain (rest looked up from reference TRBV2 and TRBJ2-7): EPEVTQTPSHQVTQMGQEVILRCVPISNHLYFYWYRQILGQKVEFLVSFYNNEISEKSEIFDDQFSVERPDGSNFTLKIRSTKLEDSAMYFCASRGQLISYEQYFGPGTRLTVT.

The table lists this clonotype with many counts. The rearrangement joins TRBV20-1 to TRBJ2-5; 7 positions match TRBD1. This CDR3 contains 14 residues. Trimming at V came to 2 bases and at J to 5 bases, leaving 8 bases not matched to a gene. Germline CDR1 and CDR2: DFQATT and SNEGSKA (reference sequence). As DNA, the CDR3 is TGCAGTGCTAGAAGAGACAGGGCGGAGGAGACCCAGTACTTC. It encodes CSARRDRAEETQYF.

The chain employs TRBV30 and TRBJ1-5, with D possibly matching TRBD1 (5 bases). This CDR3 contains 13 residues. Trimming took off 2 bases at V and 6 bases at J, with 11 bases between the two ends. CDR1 GTSNPN and CDR2 SVGIG come from the germline V gene (reference sequence). This chain's CDR3 is CAWSLDSFQPQHF. DNA of the CDR3: TGTGCCTGGAGTCTCGACAGTTTTCAGCCCCAGCATTTT. The complete variable domain, with remaining parts taken from reference TRBV30 and TRBJ1-5, reads SQTIHQWPATLVQPVGSPLSLECTVEGTSNPNLYWYRQAAGRGLQLLFYSVGIGQISSEVPQNLSASRPQDRQFILSSKKLLLSDSGFYLCAWSLDSFQPQHFGDGTRLSIL.

The chain has TRBV9 and TRBJ2-3; weak D call: TRBD2 (6 bases). This CDR3 spans 16 amino acids. Trimming left V 4 bases short and J 0 bases short, with 15 bases between. Germline V gene lookup returns CDR1 SGDLS and CDR2 YYNGEE. In DNA, the CDR3 is TGTGCCAGCAGCTTTACTAGCAGGCCTAGCACAGATACGCAGTATTTT. It yields the protein CASSFTSRPSTDTQYF.